Listed below are T cell receptor beta chains from one sample, sequenced in a study of T-cell reconstitution after alpha-beta-depleted transplantation in children. TCRdb passed the PCR reads through MiXCR, listing each CDR3 protein once. The data contain 600,000 or so distinct CDR3 sequences, roughly 23% of them singletons. The sequencing used PBMCs, mostly from graft donor cells, collected 360 days after TCRalphabeta/CD19-depleted stem cell transplant. The receptor set was obtained from a boy in the first two years of life who had a stem cell transplant for acute myeloid leukemia, so the T cells may come from the graft donor. CDR3s include the opening cysteine and the closing phenylalanine or tryptophan. The D gene is left open where the match is weak.

cdr3_aa v_call d_call
CSVAGGRGGEQFF TRBV29-1 TRBD1
CASSGWDQETQYF TRBV25-1 -
CASSFSLGNTEAFF TRBV11-2 -
CAISDHGYGYTF TRBV10-3 -
CAWIQRGGFNEQFF TRBV30 TRBD2
CASSVSDSSVYEQYF TRBV9 -
CASSQASDGEQFF TRBV4-1 -
CASSLQEGNIQYF TRBV12-3/TRBV12-4 -
CASSRNQPQHF TRBV12-3/TRBV12-4 -
CATSDTPGRNEQFF TRBV24-1 -
CATSDRINQPQHF TRBV24-1 -
CATGSYEQYF TRBV24-1 -
CASSSAGGAEAFF TRBV6-1 -
CSATWAGRLNTEAFF TRBV20-1 -
CASSPKAGELFF TRBV27 -
CATMRGTRGLSSANTGELFF TRBV24-1 -
CASSLRTTSGGNSPYEQYF TRBV11-3 TRBD2
CASSYGVGVSPPFNEKLFF TRBV6-2/TRBV6-3 -
CASSRQGSSTDTQYF TRBV6-2/TRBV6-3 TRBD1
CASSEGLFYSGANVLTF TRBV5-1 -